A selection of T cell receptor beta chains follows, all from one sample in a study of blood T cell repertoires in COVID-19. Clones were sequenced by immunoSEQ multiplex PCR, and TCRdb holds only the in-frame ones, with some missing. This sample yields over 100,000 clones, of which 87% are seen a single time; 2% to 2.5% belongs to the top ten. The sample was peripheral blood. These receptors came from a man aged 50 to 59 with active COVID-19. The CDR3 runs from the conserved cysteine through the conserved F or W.

length: 16
V: TRBV10-3
CDR3: CAITSLGDRGTDTQYF

length: 15
V: TRBV7-2
CDR3: CASSSLAGGTNTQYF

length: 17
V: TRBV4-1
CDR3: CASSQGRGWDTTHGYTF

length: 13
V: TRBV6-5
CDR3: CASSKGAAGGYTF

length: 14
V: TRBV7-3
CDR3: CASNPGGMPGELFF

length: 18
V: TRBV7-2
CDR3: CASSFGGAFPGQGNEQYF

length: 15
V: TRBV25-1
CDR3: CASSAGTAALNEQFF

length: 15
V: TRBV6-1
CDR3: CASRPSESLNYGYTF

length: 15
V: TRBV7-6
CDR3: CASSLRQGGTGELFF

length: 14
V: TRBV3-1/TRBV3-2
CDR3: CASSPLQGGHEQYF

length: 11
V: TRBV25-1
CDR3: CASSRGGRQYF

length: 16
V: TRBV3-1/TRBV3-2
CDR3: CASSPDPAGVGETQYF

length: 15
V: TRBV11-3
CDR3: CASSLGTGRKTEAFF

length: 17
V: TRBV10-3
CDR3: CAISQSGAGGLQETQYF

length: 18
V: TRBV5-1
CDR3: CASRFGDRGGSYNSPLHF

length: 14
V: TRBV2
CDR3: CASSERVQGEKLFF

length: 15
V: TRBV4-1
CDR3: CASSQVDRSNQPQHF

length: 16
V: TRBV19
CDR3: CASATGDFLAVGTQYF

length: 18
V: TRBV5-1
CDR3: CASSLGRTRGSGANVLTF

length: 13
V: TRBV7-2
CDR3: CASSQTTGVREYF

length: 15
V: TRBV12-5
CDR3: CASGLVGTGNQPQHF

length: 15
V: TRBV2
CDR3: CASSEGQSANYGYTF

length: 16
V: TRBV11-1
CDR3: CASSFFDSLSGNTIYF

length: 13
V: TRBV30
CDR3: CAWSVTGADTQYF

length: 15
V: TRBV6-5
CDR3: CATFLVAGGYNEQFF

length: 13
V: TRBV5-1
CDR3: CASSISGGREQFF

length: 13
V: TRBV7-7
CDR3: CASSLDQGGTQYF

length: 15
V: TRBV24-1
CDR3: CATSDSREVRQPQHF

length: 15
V: TRBV5-1
CDR3: CASSLTRLNTGELFF

length: 12
V: TRBV7-9
CDR3: CASSLFLSGQYF

length: 11
V: TRBV2
CDR3: CASSPAGRGDF

length: 14
V: TRBV18
CDR3: CASSPPMNTGELFF

length: 17
V: TRBV27
CDR3: CASSKTQTRGRVYEQYF

length: 14
V: TRBV15
CDR3: CATSRDRANQPQHF

length: 14
V: TRBV5-1
CDR3: CASSLGDQRGIQYF

length: 13
V: TRBV19
CDR3: CASSIAVSYEQYF

length: 16
V: TRBV7-7
CDR3: CASSLGTSGGVNEQFF

length: 18
V: TRBV5-1
CDR3: CASSLESGTGTAFYGYTF

length: 15
V: TRBV4-2
CDR3: CASSPRAGGTGELFF

length: 16
V: TRBV10-3
CDR3: CAISEGLGLTKETQYF

length: 13
V: TRBV29-1
CDR3: CSVVESYSYEQYF

length: 13
V: TRBV12-3/TRBV12-4
CDR3: CASSDRDTGELFF

length: 17
V: TRBV4-2
CDR3: CASSRSSGGSITGELFF

length: 16
V: TRBV27
CDR3: CASSPSSARLQETQYF

length: 11
V: TRBV30
CDR3: CAWSVEETQYF

length: 15
V: TRBV2
CDR3: CASSVTRGESDTQYF

length: 14
V: TRBV6-2/TRBV6-3
CDR3: CASSRTSPKDTQYF

length: 16
V: TRBV6-6
CDR3: CASSYKSGGAGDTQYF